This T cell receptor (beta chain) was obtained from a study of vaccination effects on CD4 cells after COVID-19. Peptide-pool stimulation followed by sequencing identified expanded antigen-specific CD4+ clonotypes in the ViraFEST assay. The authors isolated CD4+ T cells after around 11 days of culture. Vaccine recipients, nucleocapsid antibody negative, had no prior SARS-CoV-2 infection. Cells had half their medium changed to IL-2 medium on days 3 and 7. The method was immunoSEQ multiplex PCR; TCRdb's version includes in-frame clones alone and lacks a portion of them. Of about 73,000 clones listed, 65% to 85% are singletons. V dropped 0 bases and J dropped 4; count of bases not matched to a gene: 14. Germline assignment: CDR1 SGHTA and CDR2 FQGNSA. This CDR3 region has 18 residues. This clone has a single count. The antigen remains unidentified. General study points: Infection-derived and vaccine-derived clones contracted markedly late after vaccination.

The rearrangement links TRBV7-2 to TRBJ2-5, with 7 bases that match TRBD2. The sequence was obtained from a human donor who received a COVID-19 vaccine. The sample in question was CD4+ T cells from PBMCs cultured with HCoV-NL63 spike peptides, obtained before COVID-19 vaccination. The CDR3 bases are TGTGCCAGCAGCTTAGCGGGGTCTGGCGGGGGTCTGGGAGAGACCCAGTACTTC. This gives the protein CASSLAGSGGGLGETQYF.